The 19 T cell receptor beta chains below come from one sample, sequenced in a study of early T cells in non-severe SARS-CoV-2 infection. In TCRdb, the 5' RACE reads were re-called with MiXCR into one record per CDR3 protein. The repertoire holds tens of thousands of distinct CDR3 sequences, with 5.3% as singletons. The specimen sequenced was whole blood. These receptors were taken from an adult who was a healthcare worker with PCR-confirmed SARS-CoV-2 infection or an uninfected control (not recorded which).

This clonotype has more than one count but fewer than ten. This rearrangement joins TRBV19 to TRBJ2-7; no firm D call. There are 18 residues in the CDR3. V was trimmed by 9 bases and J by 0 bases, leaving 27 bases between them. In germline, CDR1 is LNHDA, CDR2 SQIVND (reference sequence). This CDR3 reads CASSPFAGAVSSSYEQYF. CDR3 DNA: TGTGCCAGCAGCCCCTTCGCCGGTGCGGTTTCAAGCTCCTACGAGCAGTACTTC. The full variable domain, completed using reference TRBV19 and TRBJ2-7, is DGGITQSPKYLFRKEGQNVTLSCEQNLNHDAMYWYRQDPGQGLRLIYYSQIVNDFQKGDIAEGYSVSREKKESFPLTVTSAQKNPTAFYLCASSPFAGAVSSSYEQYFGPGTRLTVT.

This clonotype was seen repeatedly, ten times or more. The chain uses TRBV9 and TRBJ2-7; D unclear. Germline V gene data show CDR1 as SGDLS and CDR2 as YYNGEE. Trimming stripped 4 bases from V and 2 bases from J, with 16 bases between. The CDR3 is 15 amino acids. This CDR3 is CASSPRSDTTYEQYF. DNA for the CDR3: TGTGCCAGCAGCCCCCGGTCAGACACTACCTACGAGCAGTACTTC.

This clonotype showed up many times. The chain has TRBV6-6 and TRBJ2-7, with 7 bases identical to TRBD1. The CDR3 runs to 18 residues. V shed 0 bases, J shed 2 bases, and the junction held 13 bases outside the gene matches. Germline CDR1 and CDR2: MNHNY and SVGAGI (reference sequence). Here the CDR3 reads CASSYSPTTGVRAYEQYF. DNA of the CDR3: TGTGCCAGCAGTTACTCGCCGACCACAGGGGTCAGGGCCTACGAGCAGTACTTC.

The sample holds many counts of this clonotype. The CDR3 region has the DNA TGTGCCAGCACCCCTGGGAGGATTACTGAAGCTTTCTTT. It yields the protein CASTPGRITEAFF. The genes are TRBV6-5 and TRBJ1-1; D ambiguous. CDR3 length equals 13 residues. The germline V gene encodes CDR1 MNHEY and CDR2 SVGAGI. The V and J ends lost 7 bases and 5 bases respectively, with 14 bases between them.

The CDR3: CASSSRQGRGTYEQYF. Written as DNA, the CDR3 is TGTGCCAGCAGCTCCCGACAGGGGCGGGGGACCTACGAGCAGTACTTC. The rearrangement uses TRBV13 and TRBJ2-7; D perhaps matches TRBD1 (8 bases). V lost 4 bases and J 2 bases, leaving 18 bases between the germline ends. CDR3 length: 16 amino acids. From germline, CDR1 is PRHDT and CDR2 FYEKMQ (reference sequence). The full variable domain, rest sourced from reference TRBV13 and TRBJ2-7, is AAGVIQSPRHLIKEKRETATLKCYPIPRHDTVYWYQQGPGQDPQFLISFYEKMQSDKGSIPDRFSAQQFSDYHSELNMSSLELGDSALYFCASSSRQGRGTYEQYFGPGTRLTVT.

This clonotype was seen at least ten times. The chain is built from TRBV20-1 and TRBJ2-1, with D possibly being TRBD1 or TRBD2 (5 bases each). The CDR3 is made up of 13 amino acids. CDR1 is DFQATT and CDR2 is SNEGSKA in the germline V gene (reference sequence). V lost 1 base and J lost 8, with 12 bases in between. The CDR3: CSARVPGRDEQFF. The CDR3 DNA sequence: TGCAGTGCTAGAGTTCCGGGGCGGGATGAGCAGTTCTTC.

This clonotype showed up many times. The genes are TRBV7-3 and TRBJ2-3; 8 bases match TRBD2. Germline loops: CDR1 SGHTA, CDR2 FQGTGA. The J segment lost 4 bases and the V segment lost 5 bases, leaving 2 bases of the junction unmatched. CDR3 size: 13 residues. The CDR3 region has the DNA TGTGCCAGCAGCCGGGGGGGAGCAGATACGCAGTATTTT. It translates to CASSRGGADTQYF.

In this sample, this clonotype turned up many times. The CDR3 DNA reads as TGTGCCAGCAGCGCGGGGGCGTCGGGCACTGAAGCTTTCTTT. Amino acids: CASSAGASGTEAFF. The chain uses TRBV9 and TRBJ1-1; D may be TRBD1 (6 bases). The CDR3 totals 14 residues. Germline V gene sequence: CDR1 SGDLS, CDR2 YYNGEE. Between the trimmed V and J ends, which lost 3 bases and 4 bases, there was a span of 13 bases.

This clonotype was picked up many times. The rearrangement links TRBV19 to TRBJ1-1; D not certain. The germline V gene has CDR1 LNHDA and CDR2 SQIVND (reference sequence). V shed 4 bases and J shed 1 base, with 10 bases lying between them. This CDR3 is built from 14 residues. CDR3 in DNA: TGTGCCAGTAGTACGCTCGTAGAGAACACTGAAGCTTTCTTT. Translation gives CASSTLVENTEAFF.

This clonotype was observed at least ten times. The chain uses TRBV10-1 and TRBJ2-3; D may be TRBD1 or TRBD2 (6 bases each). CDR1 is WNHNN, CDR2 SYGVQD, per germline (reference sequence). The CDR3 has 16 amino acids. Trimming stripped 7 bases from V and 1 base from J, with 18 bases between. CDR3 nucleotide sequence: TGCGCCAGCAAGGCCGTTAACGGGGGCCGCACAGATACGCAGTATTTT. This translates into CASKAVNGGRTDTQYF.

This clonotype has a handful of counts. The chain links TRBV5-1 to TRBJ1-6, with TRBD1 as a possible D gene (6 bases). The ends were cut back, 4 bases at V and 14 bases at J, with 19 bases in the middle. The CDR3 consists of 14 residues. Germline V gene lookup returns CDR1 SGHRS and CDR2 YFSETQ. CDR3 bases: TGCGCCAGCAGCGCCGACAGGCCTGCCGTGGCCCTCCACTTT. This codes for CASSADRPAVALHF.

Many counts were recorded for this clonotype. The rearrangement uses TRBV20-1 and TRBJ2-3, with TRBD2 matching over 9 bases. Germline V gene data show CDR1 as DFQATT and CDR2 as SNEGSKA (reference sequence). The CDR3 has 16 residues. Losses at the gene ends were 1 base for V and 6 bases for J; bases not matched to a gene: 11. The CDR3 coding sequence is TGCAGTGCTAGAGGACCCACCTTAGCGGGGGCGGATACGCAGTATTTT. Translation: CSARGPTLAGADTQYF.

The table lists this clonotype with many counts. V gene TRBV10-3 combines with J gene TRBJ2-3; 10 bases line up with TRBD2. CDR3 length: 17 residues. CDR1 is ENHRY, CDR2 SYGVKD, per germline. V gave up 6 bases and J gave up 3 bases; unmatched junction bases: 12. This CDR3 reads CAIRRTPLAGVTDTQYF. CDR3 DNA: TGTGCCATCAGGAGGACTCCCCTAGCGGGAGTGACAGATACGCAGTATTTT.

CDR3 amino acids: CSAGTGIYGYTF. As DNA, the CDR3 is TGCAGCGCTGGGACAGGGATCTATGGCTACACCTTC. This chain connects TRBV29-1 to TRBJ1-2; 9 positions match TRBD1. Germline trimming cut 7 bases from V and 4 bases from J; bases unmatched to any gene: 4. Germline V gene lookup returns CDR1 SQVTM and CDR2 ANQGSEA. This CDR3 comprises 12 residues.

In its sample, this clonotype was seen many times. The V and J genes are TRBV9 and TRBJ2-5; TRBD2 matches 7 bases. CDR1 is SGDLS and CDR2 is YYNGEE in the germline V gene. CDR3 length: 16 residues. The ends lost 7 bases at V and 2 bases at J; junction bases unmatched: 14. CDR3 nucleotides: TGTGCCAGCCCCTCCCCCCACTCGGGAGGACAAGAGACCCAGTACTTC. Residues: CASPSPHSGGQETQYF. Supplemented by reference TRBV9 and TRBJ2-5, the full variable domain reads DSGVTQTPKHLITATGQRVTLRCSPRSGDLSVYWYQQSLDQGLQFLIQYYNGEERAKGNILERFSAQQFPDLHSELNLSSLELGDSALYFCASPSPHSGGQETQYFGPGTRLLVL.

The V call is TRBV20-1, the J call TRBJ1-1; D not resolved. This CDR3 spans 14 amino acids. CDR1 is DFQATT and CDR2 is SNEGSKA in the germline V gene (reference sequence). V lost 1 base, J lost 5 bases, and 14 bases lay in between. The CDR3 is CSARVPALGTEAFF. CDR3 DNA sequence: TGCAGTGCTAGAGTTCCAGCCCTTGGGACTGAAGCTTTCTTT.

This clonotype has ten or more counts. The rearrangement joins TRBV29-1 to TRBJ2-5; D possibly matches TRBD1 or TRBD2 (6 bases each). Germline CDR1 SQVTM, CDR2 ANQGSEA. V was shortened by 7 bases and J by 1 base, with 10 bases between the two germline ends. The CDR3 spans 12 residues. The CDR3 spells CSAGGSQETQYF. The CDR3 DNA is TGCAGCGCCGGGGGCTCCCAAGAGACCCAGTACTTC.

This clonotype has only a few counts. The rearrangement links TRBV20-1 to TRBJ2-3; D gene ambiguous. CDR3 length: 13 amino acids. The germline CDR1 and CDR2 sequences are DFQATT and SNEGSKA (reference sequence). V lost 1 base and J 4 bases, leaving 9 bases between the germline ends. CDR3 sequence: CSARAGWADTQYF. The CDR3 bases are TGCAGTGCTAGAGCGGGTTGGGCAGATACGCAGTATTTT.

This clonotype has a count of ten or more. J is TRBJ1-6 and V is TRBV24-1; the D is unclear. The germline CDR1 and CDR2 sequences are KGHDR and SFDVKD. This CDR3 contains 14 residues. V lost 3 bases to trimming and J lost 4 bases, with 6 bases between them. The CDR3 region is CATSDPSYNSPLHF. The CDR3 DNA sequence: TGTGCCACCAGTGATCCCTCATATAATTCACCCCTCCACTTT.